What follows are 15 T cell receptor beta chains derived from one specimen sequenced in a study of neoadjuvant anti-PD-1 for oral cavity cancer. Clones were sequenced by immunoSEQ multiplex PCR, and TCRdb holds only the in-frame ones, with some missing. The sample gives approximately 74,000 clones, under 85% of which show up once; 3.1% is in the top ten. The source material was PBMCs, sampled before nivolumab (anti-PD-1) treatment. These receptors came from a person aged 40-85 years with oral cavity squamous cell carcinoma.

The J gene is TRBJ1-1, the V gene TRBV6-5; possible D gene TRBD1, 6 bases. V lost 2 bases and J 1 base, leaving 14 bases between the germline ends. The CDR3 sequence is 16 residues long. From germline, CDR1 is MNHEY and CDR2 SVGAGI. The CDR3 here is CASSYSETGGNTEAFF. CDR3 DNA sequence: TGTGCCAGCAGTTACAGCGAGACAGGAGGGAACACTGAAGCTTTCTTT.

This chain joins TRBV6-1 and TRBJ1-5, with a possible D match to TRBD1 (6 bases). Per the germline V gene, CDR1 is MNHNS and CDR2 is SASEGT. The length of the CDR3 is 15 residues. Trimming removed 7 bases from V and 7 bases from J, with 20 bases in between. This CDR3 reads CASTPGAGFNQPQHF. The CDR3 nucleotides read TGTGCCAGCACCCCAGGGGCGGGGTTCAACCAGCCCCAGCATTTT.

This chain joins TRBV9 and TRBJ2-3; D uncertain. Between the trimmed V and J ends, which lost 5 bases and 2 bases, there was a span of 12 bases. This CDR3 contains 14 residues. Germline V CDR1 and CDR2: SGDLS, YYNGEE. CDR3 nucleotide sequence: TGTGCCAGCAGTCAATCAGGCCACACAGATACGCAGTATTTT. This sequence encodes CASSQSGHTDTQYF.

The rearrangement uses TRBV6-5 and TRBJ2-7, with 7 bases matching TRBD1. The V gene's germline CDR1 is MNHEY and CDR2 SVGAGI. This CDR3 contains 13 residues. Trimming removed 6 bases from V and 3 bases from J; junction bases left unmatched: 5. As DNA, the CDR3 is TGTGCCAGCAGGACAGGGATAGGCTACGAGCAGTACTTC. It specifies CASRTGIGYEQYF.

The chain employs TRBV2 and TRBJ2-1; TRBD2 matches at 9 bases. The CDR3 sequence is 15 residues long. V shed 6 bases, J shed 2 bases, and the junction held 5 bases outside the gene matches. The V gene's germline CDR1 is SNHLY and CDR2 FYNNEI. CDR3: CASSSGRMTYNEQFF. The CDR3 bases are TGTGCCAGCAGCAGCGGGAGGATGACCTACAATGAGCAGTTCTTC.

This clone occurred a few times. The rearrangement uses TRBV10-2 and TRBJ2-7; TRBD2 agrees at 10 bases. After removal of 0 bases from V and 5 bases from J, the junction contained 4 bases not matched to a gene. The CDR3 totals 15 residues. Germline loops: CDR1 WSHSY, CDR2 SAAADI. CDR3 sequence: CASSESTSGRDEQYF. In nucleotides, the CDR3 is TGCGCCAGCAGTGAGTCGACAAGCGGGAGGGACGAGCAGTACTTC.

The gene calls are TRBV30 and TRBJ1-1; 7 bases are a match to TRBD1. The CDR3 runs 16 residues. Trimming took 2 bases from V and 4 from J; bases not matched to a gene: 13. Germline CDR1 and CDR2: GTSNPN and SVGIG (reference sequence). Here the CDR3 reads CAWSRDRAPRATEAFF. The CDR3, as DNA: TGTGCCTGGAGTCGCGACAGGGCCCCTCGGGCCACTGAAGCTTTCTTT.

This CDR3 reads CATLGEFPSNTGELFF. CDR3 in DNA: TGTGCCACCCTGGGGGAGTTCCCCTCGAACACCGGGGAGCTGTTTTTT. This chain links TRBV10-3 with TRBJ2-2; D might be TRBD1 or TRBD2, each matching 5 bases. The V and J ends lost 10 bases and 0 bases respectively, with 18 bases between them. Germline V lookup: CDR1 ENHRY, CDR2 SYGVKD. The CDR3 is made up of 16 amino acids.

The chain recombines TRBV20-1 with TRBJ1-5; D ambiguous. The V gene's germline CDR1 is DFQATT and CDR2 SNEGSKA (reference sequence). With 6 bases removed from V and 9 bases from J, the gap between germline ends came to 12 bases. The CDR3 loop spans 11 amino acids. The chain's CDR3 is CSAGPSGPQHF. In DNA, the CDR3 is TGCAGTGCCGGACCCTCGGGGCCCCAGCATTTT.

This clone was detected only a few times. DNA for the CDR3: TGTGCCAGCAGCTCCTCCAGGGCCGAAGGGGAAAAACTGTTTTTT. It is translated as CASSSSRAEGEKLFF. The genes are TRBV27 and TRBJ1-4; TRBD1 might be the D (5 bases). The CDR3 is 15 amino acids. V shed 6 bases and J shed 8 bases, with 19 bases lying between them. Germline V CDR1 and CDR2: MNHEY, SMNVEV (reference sequence).

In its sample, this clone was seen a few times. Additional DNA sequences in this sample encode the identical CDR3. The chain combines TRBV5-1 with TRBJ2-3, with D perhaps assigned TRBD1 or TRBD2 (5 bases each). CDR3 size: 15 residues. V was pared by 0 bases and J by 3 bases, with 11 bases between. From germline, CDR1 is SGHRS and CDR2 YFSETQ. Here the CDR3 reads CASSLARDLTDTQYF. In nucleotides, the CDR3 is TGCGCCAGCAGCTTGGCCCGGGACCTTACAGATACGCAGTATTTT.

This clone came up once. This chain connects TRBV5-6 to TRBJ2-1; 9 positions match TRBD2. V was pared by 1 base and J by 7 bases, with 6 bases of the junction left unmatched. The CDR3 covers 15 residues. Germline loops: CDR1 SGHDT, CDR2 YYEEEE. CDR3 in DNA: TGTGCCAGCAGCTTGTGGATAGCGGGGGAAAATGAGCAGTTCTTC. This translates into CASSLWIAGENEQFF.

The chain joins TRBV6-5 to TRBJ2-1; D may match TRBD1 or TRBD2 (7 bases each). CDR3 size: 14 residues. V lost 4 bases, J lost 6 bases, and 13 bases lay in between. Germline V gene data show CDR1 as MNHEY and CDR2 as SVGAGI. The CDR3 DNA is TGTGCCAGCAGTTTAGGGAGGGGGCCCAATGAGCAGTTCTTC. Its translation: CASSLGRGPNEQFF.

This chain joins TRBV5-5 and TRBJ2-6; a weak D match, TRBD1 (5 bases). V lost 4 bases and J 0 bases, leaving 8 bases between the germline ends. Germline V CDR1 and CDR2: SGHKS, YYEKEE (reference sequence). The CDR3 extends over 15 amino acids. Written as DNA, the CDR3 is TGTGCCAGCAGCATGACAGACTCTGGGGCCAACGTCCTGACTTTC. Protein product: CASSMTDSGANVLTF.

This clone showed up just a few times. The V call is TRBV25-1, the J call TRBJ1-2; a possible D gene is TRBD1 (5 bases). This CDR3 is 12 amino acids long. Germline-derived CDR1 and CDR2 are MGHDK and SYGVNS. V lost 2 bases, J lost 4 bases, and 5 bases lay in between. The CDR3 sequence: CASSEQGYGYTF. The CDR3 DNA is TGTGCCAGCAGTGAACAGGGCTATGGCTACACCTTC.